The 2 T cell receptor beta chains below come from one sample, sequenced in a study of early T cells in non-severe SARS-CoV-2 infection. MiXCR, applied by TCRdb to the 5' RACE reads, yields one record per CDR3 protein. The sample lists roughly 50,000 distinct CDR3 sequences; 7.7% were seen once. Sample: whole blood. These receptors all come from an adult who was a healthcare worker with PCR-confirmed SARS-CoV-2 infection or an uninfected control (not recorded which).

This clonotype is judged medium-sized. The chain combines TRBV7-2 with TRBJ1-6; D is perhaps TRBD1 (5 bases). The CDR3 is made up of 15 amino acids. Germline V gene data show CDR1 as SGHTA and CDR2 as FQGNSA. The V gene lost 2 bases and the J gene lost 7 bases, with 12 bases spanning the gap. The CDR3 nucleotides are TGTGCCAGCAGCTTATTAGGAGGGGCGAATTCACCCCTCCACTTT. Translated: CASSLLGGANSPLHF.

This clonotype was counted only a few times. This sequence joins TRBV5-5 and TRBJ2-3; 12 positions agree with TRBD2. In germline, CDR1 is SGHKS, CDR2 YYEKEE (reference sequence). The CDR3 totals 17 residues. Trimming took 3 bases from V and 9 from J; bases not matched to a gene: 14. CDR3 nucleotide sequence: TGTGCCAGCAGCTCGAGTACTAGCGGGGGGTTCTCAGGGACGCAGTATTTT. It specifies CASSSSTSGGFSGTQYF.